There are a few counts of the clone carrying this T cell receptor (beta chain). Its antigen is currently unknown. This sample is part of a study of T-cell reconstitution after alpha-beta-depleted transplantation in children. Unique molecular identifiers tagged the TCRbeta library. TCRdb reprocessed the PCR reads with MiXCR, giving one entry per CDR3 protein. The table lists about a million distinct CDR3 sequences, about 31% of them singletons, with about 28% in the top ten. Whole-study findings and limits: Elevated TCRbeta diversity at day 60 was traced, in some patients, to surviving recipient T cells and thymic progenitors. T-cell counts and diversity at one year post-transplant came mainly from newly produced T cells. Where alpha-beta T cells came from about two months after transplant was reportedly several hundred expanded graft clones.

The input for sequencing was PBMCs, mostly from graft donor cells, taken 360 days after TCRalphabeta/CD19-depleted stem cell transplant. This clonotype was sampled from a boy under three years old who had a stem cell transplant for SCID, so the T cells may come from the graft donor.

The CDR3 bases are TGCAGTGCTAGTTTTTCCGGGACAGGGATTCAGCCCCAGCATTTT. This translates into CSASFSGTGIQPQHF. The gene calls are TRBV20-1 and TRBJ1-5; 9 bases map to TRBD1. This CDR3 region has 15 residues. The trim removed 3 bases at V and 6 bases at J, leaving 9 bases unmatched. Germline V lookup: CDR1 DFQATT, CDR2 SNEGSKA (reference sequence).